Listed here are 12 T cell receptor beta chains from one sample, sequenced in a study of blood T cell repertoires in COVID-19. Sequenced by immunoSEQ multiplex PCR; TCRdb stores in-frame clones only, minus some. The data show roughly 400,000 clones, with about 90% seen just once and about 1.7% held by the top ten. Sequenced: PBMCs or T cells enriched from blood (not recorded which). All receptors derive from a woman in her thirties who had recovered from COVID-19.

This chain links TRBV9 with TRBJ2-3; 9 positions match TRBD2. Trimming at V came to 3 bases and at J to 1 base, leaving 3 bases not matched to a gene. The CDR3 is 15 amino acids. The germline gives CDR1 SGDLS, CDR2 YYNGEE. CDR3 in DNA: TGTGCCAGCAGCGACGCTAGCGGGGGCACAGATACGCAGTATTTT. Translated: CASSDASGGTDTQYF.

The V gene is TRBV6-5, the J gene TRBJ1-2; TRBD1 might be the D (5 bases). Germline V gene lookup returns CDR1 MNHEY and CDR2 SVGAGI. This CDR3 has 13 residues. Between the trimmed V and J ends, which lost 6 bases and 3 bases, there was a span of 11 bases. Here the CDR3 reads CASSRQTHYGYTF. The CDR3 DNA follows: TGTGCCAGCAGCCGACAGACTCACTATGGCTACACCTTC.

This clone was detected only once. The V call is TRBV19, the J call TRBJ1-4; D not certain. The CDR3 contains 15 residues. Germline CDR1 LNHDA, CDR2 SQIVND (reference sequence). Trimming took 4 bases from V and 7 from J, leaving 16 bases between them. The CDR3 DNA reads as TGTGCCAGTAGTAACCCCTGGGGAGGGAGTGAAAAACTGTTTTTT. Translating gives CASSNPWGGSEKLFF.

The chain uses TRBV30 and TRBJ2-1; TRBD2 might be the D (5 bases). CDR3 length equals 12 residues. CDR1 and CDR2 from the germline V gene are GTSNPN and SVGIG (reference sequence). Trimming shortened V by 1 base and J by 8 bases, and 9 bases separated the two germline ends. CDR3 residues: CAWSASGYEQFF. CDR3 in DNA: TGTGCCTGGAGTGCGAGCGGATATGAGCAGTTCTTC.

The chain recombines TRBV4-2 with TRBJ2-7, with a tentative D call TRBD1 (6 bases). CDR1 is LGHNA and CDR2 is YNFKEQ in the germline V gene. This CDR3 is 15 amino acids long. V lost 2 bases to trimming and J lost 3 bases, with 14 bases between them. The chain's CDR3 is CASSQTLQGSYEQYF. The CDR3 DNA reads TGTGCCAGCAGCCAAACTTTGCAGGGGAGCTACGAGCAGTACTTC.

This chain connects TRBV6-5 to TRBJ1-2; 7 bases align to TRBD1. This CDR3 is 13 amino acids long. J gave up 4 bases and V 6 bases, and 5 bases lay outside the gene matches. From germline, CDR1 is MNHEY and CDR2 SVGAGI. CDR3 in DNA: TGTGCCAGCAGCCCGGGACAGACCTATGGCTACACCTTC. Encoded protein: CASSPGQTYGYTF.

The J gene is TRBJ2-1, the V gene TRBV4-2, with a weak D call TRBD1 (6 bases). The CDR3 sequence is 15 residues long. Between the trimmed V and J ends, which lost 0 bases and 6 bases, there was a span of 12 bases. Germline CDR1 reads LGHNA; CDR2 reads YNFKEQ. The CDR3 spells CASSQDWTDGNEQFF. The CDR3 DNA sequence: TGTGCCAGCAGCCAAGATTGGACAGACGGCAATGAGCAGTTCTTC.

The V call is TRBV5-1, the J call TRBJ2-3; 7 bases are shared with TRBD2. J lost 5 bases, V lost 3 bases, and 9 bases had no gene match. There are 15 residues in the CDR3. Germline CDR1 SGHRS, CDR2 YFSETQ. In nucleotides, the CDR3 is TGCGCCAGCAGCTGGGGAGGGAAAATGGGAGATACGCAGTATTTT. This translates into CASSWGGKMGDTQYF.

This clone was seen just once. The chain combines TRBV11-2 with TRBJ1-3; unclear D gene. V was trimmed by 5 bases and J by 4 bases, leaving 15 bases between them. The CDR3 has 15 amino acids. The V gene's germline CDR1 is SGHAT and CDR2 FQNNGV. CDR3: CASSPLGWSGNTIYF. As DNA, the CDR3 is TGTGCCAGCAGCCCCCTCGGTTGGTCCGGAAACACCATATATTTT.

This rearrangement joins TRBV19 to TRBJ1-1; tentatively, D is TRBD1 (5 bases). Per the germline V gene, CDR1 is LNHDA and CDR2 is SQIVND (reference sequence). The CDR3 loop spans 17 amino acids. Trimming took 2 bases from V and 5 from J, leaving 21 bases between them. Written as DNA, the CDR3 is TGTGCCAGTAGTATACTGGGACTGAGGGAGAGAAAAACTGAAGCTTTCTTT. This codes for CASSILGLRERKTEAFF.

On this clone: The sample carries other DNA sequences with the same CDR3. V and J are TRBV3-1 (or the pseudogene TRBV3-2) and TRBJ1-1; D gene ambiguous. V lost 0 bases and J lost 1, with 3 bases in between. This CDR3 has 13 amino acids. The germline V gene has CDR1 LGHDT and CDR2 YNNKEL (reference sequence). The CDR3 coding sequence is TGTGCCAGCAGCCAAGATCGGAACACTGAAGCTTTCTTT. This encodes CASSQDRNTEAFF.

This rearrangement joins TRBV19 to TRBJ2-3, with 13 bases lining up with TRBD2. This CDR3 spans 18 amino acids. Germline values: CDR1 LNHDA, CDR2 SQIVND (reference sequence). Trimming took 5 bases from V and 2 from J; bases not matched to a gene: 10. The CDR3 loop is CASSGGTSGTPSTDTQYF. DNA for the CDR3: TGTGCCAGTAGTGGCGGGACTAGCGGGACTCCCTCCACAGATACGCAGTATTTT.